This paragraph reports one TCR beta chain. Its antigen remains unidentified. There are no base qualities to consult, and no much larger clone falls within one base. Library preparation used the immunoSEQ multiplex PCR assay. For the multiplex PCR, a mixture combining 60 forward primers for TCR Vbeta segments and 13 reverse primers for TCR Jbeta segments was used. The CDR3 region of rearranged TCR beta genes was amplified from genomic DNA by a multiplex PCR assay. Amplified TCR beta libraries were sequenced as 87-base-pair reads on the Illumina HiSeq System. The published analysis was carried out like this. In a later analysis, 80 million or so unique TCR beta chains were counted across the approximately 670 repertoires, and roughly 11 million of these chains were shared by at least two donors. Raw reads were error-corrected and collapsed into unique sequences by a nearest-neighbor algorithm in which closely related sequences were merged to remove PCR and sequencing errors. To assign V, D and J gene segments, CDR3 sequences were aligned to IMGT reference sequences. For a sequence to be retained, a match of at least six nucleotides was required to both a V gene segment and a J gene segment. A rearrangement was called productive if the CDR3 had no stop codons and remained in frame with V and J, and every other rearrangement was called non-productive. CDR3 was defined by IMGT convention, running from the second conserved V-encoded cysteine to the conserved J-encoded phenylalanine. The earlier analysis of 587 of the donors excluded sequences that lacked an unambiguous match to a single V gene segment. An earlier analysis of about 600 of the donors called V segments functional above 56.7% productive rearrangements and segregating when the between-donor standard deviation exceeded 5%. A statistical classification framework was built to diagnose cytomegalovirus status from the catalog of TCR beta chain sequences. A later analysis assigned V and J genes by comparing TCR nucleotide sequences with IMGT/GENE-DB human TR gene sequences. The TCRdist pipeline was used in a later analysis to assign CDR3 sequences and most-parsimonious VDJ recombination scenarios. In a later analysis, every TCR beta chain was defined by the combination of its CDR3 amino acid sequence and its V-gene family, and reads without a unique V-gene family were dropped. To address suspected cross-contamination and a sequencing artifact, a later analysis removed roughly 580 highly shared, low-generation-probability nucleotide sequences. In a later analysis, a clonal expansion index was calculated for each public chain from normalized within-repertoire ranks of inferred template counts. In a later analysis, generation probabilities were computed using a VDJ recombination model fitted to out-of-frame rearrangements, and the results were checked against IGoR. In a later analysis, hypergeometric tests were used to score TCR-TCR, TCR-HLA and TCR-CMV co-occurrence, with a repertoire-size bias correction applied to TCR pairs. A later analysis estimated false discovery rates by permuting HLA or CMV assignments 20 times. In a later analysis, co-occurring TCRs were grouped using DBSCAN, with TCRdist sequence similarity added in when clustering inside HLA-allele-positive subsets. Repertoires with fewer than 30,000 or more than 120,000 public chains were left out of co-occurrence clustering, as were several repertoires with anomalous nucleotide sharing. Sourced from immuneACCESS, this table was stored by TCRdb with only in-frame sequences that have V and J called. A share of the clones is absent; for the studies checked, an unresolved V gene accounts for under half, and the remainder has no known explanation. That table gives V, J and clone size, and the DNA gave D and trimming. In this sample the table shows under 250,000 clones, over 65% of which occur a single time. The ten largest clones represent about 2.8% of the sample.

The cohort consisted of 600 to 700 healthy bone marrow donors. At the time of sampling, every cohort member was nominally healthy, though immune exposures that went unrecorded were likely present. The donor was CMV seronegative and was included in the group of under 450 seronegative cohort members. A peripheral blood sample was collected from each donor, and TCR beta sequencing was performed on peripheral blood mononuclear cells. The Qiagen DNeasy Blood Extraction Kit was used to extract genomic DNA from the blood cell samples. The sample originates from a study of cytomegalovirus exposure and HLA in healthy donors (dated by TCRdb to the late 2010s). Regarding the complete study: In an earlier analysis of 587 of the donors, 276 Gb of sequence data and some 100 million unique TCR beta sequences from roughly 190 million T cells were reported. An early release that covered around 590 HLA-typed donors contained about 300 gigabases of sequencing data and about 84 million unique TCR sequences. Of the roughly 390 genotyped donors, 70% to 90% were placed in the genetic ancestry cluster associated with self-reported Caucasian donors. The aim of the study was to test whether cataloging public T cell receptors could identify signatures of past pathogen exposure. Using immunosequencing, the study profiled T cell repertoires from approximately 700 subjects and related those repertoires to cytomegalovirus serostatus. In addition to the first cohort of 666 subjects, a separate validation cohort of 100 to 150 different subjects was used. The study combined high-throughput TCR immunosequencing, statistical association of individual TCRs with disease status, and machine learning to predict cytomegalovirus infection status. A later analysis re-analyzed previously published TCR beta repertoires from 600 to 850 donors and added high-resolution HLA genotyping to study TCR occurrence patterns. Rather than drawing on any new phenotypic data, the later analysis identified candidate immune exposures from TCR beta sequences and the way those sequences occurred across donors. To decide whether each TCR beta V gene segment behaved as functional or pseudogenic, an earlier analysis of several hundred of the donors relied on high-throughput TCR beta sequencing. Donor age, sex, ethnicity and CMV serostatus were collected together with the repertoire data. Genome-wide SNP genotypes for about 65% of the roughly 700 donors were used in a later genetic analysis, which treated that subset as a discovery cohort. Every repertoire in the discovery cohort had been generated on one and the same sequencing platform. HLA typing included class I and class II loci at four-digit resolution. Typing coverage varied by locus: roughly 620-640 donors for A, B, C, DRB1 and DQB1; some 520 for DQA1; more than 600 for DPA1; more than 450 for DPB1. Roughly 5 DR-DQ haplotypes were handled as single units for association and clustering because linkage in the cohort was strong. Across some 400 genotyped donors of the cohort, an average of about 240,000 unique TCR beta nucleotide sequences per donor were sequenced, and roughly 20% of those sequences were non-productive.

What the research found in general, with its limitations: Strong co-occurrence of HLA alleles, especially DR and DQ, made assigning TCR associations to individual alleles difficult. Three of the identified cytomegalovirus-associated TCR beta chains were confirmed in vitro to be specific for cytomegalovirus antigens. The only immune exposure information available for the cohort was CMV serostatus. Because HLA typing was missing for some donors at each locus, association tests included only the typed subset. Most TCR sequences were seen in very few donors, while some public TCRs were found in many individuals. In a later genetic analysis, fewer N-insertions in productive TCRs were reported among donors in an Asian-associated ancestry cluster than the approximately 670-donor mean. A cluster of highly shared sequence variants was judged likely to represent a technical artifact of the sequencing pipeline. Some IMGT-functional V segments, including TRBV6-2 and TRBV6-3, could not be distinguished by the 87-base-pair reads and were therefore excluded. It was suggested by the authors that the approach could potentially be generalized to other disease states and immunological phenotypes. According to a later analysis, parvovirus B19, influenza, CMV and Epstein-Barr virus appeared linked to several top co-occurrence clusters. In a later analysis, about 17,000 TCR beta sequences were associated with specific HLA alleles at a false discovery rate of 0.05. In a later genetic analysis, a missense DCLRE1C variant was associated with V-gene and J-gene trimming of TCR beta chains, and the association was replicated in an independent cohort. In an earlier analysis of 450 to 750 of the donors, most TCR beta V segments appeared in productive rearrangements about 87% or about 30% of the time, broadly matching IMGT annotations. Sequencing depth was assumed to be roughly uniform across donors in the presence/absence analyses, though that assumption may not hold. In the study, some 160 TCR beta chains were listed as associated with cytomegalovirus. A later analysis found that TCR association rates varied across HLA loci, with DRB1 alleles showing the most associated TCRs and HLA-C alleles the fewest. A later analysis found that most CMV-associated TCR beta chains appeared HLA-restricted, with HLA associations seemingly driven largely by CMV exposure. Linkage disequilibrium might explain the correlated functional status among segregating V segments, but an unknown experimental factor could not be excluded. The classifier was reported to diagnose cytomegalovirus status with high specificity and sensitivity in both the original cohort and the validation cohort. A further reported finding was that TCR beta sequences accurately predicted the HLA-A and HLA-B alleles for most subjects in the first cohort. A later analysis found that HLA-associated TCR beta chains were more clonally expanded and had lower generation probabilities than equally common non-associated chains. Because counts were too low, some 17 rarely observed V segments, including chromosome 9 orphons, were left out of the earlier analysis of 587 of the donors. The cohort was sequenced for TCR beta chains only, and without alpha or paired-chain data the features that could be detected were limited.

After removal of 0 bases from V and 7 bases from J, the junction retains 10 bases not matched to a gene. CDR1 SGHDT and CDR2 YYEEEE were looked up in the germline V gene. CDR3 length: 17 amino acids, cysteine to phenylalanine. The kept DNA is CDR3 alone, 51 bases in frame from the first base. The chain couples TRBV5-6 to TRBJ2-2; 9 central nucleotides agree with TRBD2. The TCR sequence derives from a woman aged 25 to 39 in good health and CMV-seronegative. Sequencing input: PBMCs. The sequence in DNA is TGTGCCAGCAGCTTGGATAGTAGCGGGAGATGGGGCGGGGAGCTGTTTTTT. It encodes CASSLDSSGRWGGELFF.